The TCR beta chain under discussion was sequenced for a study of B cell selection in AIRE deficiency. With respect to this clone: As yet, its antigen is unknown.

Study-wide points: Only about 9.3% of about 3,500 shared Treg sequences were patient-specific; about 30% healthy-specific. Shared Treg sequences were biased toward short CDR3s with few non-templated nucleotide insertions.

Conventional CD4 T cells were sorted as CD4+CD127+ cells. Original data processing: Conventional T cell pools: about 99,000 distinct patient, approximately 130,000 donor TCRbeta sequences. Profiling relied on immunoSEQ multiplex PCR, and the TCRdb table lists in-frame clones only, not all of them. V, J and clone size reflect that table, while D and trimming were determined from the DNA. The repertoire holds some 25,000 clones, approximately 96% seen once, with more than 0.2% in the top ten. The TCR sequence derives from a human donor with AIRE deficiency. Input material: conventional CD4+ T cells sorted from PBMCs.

The CDR3 bases are TGTGCCAGCAGCCCTAGGCTCGGGGACCTCTATGGCTACACCTTC. Translated, it gives CASSPRLGDLYGYTF. The genes are TRBV9 and TRBJ1-2, with D possibly being TRBD1 (5 bases). There are 15 residues in the CDR3. V lost 4 bases and J 4 bases, leaving 17 bases between the germline ends. Germline CDR1 reads SGDLS; CDR2 reads YYNGEE.